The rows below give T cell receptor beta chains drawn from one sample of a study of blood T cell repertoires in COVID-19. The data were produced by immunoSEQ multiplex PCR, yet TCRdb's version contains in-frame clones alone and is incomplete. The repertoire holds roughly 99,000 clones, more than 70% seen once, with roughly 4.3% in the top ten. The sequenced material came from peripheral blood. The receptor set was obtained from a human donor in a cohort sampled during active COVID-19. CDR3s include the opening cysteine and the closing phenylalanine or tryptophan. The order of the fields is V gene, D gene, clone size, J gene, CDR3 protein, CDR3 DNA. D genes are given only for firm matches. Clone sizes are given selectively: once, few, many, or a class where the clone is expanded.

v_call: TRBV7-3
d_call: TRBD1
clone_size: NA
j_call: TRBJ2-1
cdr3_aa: CASSSGTGANEQFF
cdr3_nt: TGTGCCAGCAGCTCCGGGACAGGGGCCAATGAGCAGTTCTTC

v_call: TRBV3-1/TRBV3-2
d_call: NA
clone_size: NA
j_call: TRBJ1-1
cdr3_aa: CASSQVQGVGTEAFF
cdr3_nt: TGTGCCAGCAGCCAAGTTCAAGGGGTTGGGACTGAAGCTTTCTTT

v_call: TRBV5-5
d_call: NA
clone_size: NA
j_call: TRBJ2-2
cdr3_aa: CASSPSLGRETGELFF
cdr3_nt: TGTGCCAGCAGCCCCTCCCTAGGGCGGGAAACCGGGGAGCTGTTTTTT

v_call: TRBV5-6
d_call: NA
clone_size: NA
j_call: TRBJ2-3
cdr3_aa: CASSPVGDFTDTQYF
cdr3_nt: TGTGCCAGCAGCCCTGTGGGGGACTTCACAGATACGCAGTATTTT

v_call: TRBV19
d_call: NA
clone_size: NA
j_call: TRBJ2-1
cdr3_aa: CASSTLGSGYNEQFF
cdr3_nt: TGTGCCAGTAGTACCTTGGGTTCGGGCTACAATGAGCAGTTCTTC

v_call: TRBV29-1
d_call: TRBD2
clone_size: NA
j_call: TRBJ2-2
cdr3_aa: CSAGGLSSLNGELFF
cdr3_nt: TGCAGCGCGGGGGGACTTTCTTCGCTAAACGGGGAGCTGTTTTTT

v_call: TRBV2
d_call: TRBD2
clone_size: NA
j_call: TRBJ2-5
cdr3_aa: CASSELAGPQETQYF
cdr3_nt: TGTGCCAGCAGTGAACTAGCGGGGCCCCAAGAGACCCAGTACTTC

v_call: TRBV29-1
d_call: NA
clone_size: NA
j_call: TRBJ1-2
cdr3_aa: CSADTNGYTF
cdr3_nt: TGCAGCGCCGACACCAATGGCTACACCTTC

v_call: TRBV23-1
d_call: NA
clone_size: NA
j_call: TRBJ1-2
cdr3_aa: CASEPTGFPF
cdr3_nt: TGCGCCAGCGAACCTACAGGGTTTCCCTTC

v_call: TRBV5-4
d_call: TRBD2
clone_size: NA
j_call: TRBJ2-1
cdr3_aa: CASSAGSSGATYNEQFF
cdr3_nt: TGTGCCAGCAGCGCGGGGAGTAGCGGGGCCACCTACAATGAGCAGTTCTTC

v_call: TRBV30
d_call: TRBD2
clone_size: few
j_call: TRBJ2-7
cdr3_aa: CAWGLAYEQYF
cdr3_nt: TGTGCCTGGGGACTAGCTTACGAGCAGTACTTC

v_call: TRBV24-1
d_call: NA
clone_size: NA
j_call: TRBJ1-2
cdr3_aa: CATSAGIGVYTF
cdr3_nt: TGTGCCACCAGTGCAGGGATCGGAGTCTACACCTTC

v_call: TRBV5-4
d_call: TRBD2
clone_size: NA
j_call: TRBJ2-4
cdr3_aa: CASSYVGTSGRTWYF
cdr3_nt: TGTGCCAGCAGCTACGTAGGGACTAGCGGGAGGACTTGGTACTTC

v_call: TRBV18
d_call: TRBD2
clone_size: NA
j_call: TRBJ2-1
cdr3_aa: CASSPPLAGGYNEQFF
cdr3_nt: TGTGCCAGCTCACCGCCACTAGCGGGAGGTTACAATGAGCAGTTCTTC

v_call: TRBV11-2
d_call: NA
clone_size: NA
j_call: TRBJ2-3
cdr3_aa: CASSLDRTDTQYF
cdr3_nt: TGTGCCAGCAGCTTAGATCGGACAGATACGCAGTATTTT

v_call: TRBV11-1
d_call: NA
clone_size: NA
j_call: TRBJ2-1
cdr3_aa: CASSGVRVSYNEQFF
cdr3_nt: TGTGCCAGCAGCGGGGTCAGGGTCTCCTACAATGAGCAGTTCTTC

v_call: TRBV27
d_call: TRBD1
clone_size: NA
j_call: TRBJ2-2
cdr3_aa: CASSKDRLNTGELFF
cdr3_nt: TGTGCCAGCAGTAAGGACAGGCTAAACACCGGGGAGCTGTTTTTT

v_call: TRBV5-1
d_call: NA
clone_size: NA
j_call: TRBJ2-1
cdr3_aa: CASSLFAGKEQFF
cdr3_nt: TGCGCCAGCAGCTTGTTCGCGGGCAAGGAGCAGTTCTTC

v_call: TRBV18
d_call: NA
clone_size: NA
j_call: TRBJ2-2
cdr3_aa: CASSTGTLVTGELFF
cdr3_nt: TGTGCCAGCTCAACCGGGACATTGGTTACCGGGGAGCTGTTTTTT

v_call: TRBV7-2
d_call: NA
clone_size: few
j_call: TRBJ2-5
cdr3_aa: CASSLVGGYGTQYF
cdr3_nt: TGTGCCAGCAGCTTAGTAGGAGGCTACGGGACCCAGTACTTC

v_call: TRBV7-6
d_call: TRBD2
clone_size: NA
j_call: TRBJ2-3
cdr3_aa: CASSLLAGVGGSTDTQYF
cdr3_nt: TGTGCCAGCAGCTTACTAGCGGGAGTGGGAGGAAGCACAGATACGCAGTATTTT

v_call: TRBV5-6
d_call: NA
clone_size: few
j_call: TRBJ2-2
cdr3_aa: CASSLGVLGELFF
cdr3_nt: TGTGCCAGCAGCTTGGGTGTCCTCGGGGAGCTGTTTTTT

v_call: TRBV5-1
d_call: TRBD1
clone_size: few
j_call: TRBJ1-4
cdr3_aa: CASSRTGQAAPTNEKLFF
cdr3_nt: TGCGCCAGCAGCCGCACGGGACAGGCGGCTCCAACTAATGAAAAACTGTTTTTT

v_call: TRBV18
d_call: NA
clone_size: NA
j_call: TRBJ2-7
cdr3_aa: CASSPPGLSYEQYF
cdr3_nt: TGTGCCAGCTCACCGCCAGGACTGAGCTACGAGCAGTACTTC

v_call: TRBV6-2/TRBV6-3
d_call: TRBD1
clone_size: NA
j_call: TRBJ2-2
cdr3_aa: CASSRRQGAHTGELFF
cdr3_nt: TGTGCCAGCAGTCGAAGACAGGGGGCCCACACCGGGGAGCTGTTTTTT

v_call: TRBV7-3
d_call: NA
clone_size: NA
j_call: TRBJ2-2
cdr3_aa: CASSLGANTGELFF
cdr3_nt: TGTGCCAGCAGCTTAGGGGCTAACACCGGGGAGCTGTTTTTT

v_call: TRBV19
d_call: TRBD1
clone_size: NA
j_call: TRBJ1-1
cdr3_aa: CASSILLTGYTEAFF
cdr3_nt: TGTGCCAGTAGTATCCTCCTGACAGGGTACACTGAAGCTTTCTTT

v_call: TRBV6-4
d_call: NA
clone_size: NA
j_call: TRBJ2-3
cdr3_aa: CASSEQGGRDTQYF
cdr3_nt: TGTGCCAGCAGTGAACAGGGGGGGCGAGATACGCAGTATTTT

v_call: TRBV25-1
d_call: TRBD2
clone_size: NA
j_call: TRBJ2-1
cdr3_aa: CASRSSGGYNEQFF
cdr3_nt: TGTGCCAGCAGATCTAGCGGGGGGTACAATGAGCAGTTCTTC